This is a list of T cell receptor beta chains from one sample in a study of radiation and T cells in renal cell carcinoma. The data were produced by immunoSEQ multiplex PCR, yet TCRdb's version contains in-frame clones alone and is incomplete. The table has roughly 130,000 clones, 88% seen once. The sequencing used blood, collected from a patient whose treatment included radiotherapy and nephrectomy. The receptors were sampled from a woman in her 70s with renal cell carcinoma. Both conserved end residues are part of each CDR3. D genes are given only for firm matches. Not every row has a clone size; where given, it reads once, few, many or a size class.

v_call: TRBV19
clone_size: -
d_call: TRBD1
j_call: TRBJ1-5
cdr3_aa: CASRDRGGINQPQHF
cdr3_nt: TGTGCCAGTAGGGACAGGGGGGGGATTAATCAGCCCCAGCATTTT

v_call: TRBV19
clone_size: -
d_call: -
j_call: TRBJ1-2
cdr3_aa: CASSMSDRLYGYTF
cdr3_nt: TGTGCCAGTAGTATGTCCGACAGGCTCTATGGCTACACCTTC

v_call: TRBV5-4
clone_size: -
d_call: -
j_call: TRBJ2-1
cdr3_aa: CASSLETVYNEQFF
cdr3_nt: TGTGCCAGCAGCTTAGAGACAGTCTACAATGAGCAGTTCTTC

v_call: TRBV30
clone_size: -
d_call: -
j_call: TRBJ1-2
cdr3_aa: CAWSLLHVGYTF
cdr3_nt: TGTGCCTGGAGTCTCCTACATGTTGGCTACACCTTC

v_call: TRBV4-1
clone_size: -
d_call: -
j_call: TRBJ1-3
cdr3_aa: CASSQDARSSGNTIYF
cdr3_nt: TGCGCCAGCAGCCAAGATGCGCGCAGCTCTGGAAACACCATATATTTT

v_call: TRBV7-2
clone_size: -
d_call: -
j_call: TRBJ1-4
cdr3_aa: CASSLDRANEKLFF
cdr3_nt: TGTGCCAGCAGCTTAGACAGGGCGAATGAAAAACTGTTTTTT

v_call: TRBV4-3
clone_size: -
d_call: -
j_call: TRBJ1-1
cdr3_aa: CASSQDTVNTEAFF
cdr3_nt: TGCGCCAGCAGCCAAGATACGGTTAACACTGAAGCTTTCTTT

v_call: TRBV18
clone_size: -
d_call: TRBD1
j_call: TRBJ1-4
cdr3_aa: CASSLDRATNEKLFF
cdr3_nt: TGTGCCAGCTCGCTCGACAGGGCAACTAATGAAAAACTGTTTTTT

v_call: TRBV7-8
clone_size: -
d_call: -
j_call: TRBJ1-2
cdr3_aa: CASSLGQNYGYTF
cdr3_nt: TGTGCCAGCAGCTTAGGGCAGAACTATGGCTACACCTTC

v_call: TRBV5-6
clone_size: -
d_call: TRBD1
j_call: TRBJ2-7
cdr3_aa: CASSRDSTAYEQYF
cdr3_nt: TGTGCCAGCAGTCGGGACAGCACTGCCTACGAGCAGTACTTC

v_call: TRBV6-1
clone_size: -
d_call: -
j_call: TRBJ1-6
cdr3_aa: CASSELPAAGYNSPLHF
cdr3_nt: TGTGCCAGCAGTGAATTACCAGCGGCGGGCTATAATTCACCCCTCCACTTT

v_call: TRBV5-1
clone_size: -
d_call: TRBD1
j_call: TRBJ2-1
cdr3_aa: CASSSRDSGHNEQFF
cdr3_nt: TGCGCCAGCAGCAGCCGGGACAGCGGCCACAATGAGCAGTTCTTC

v_call: TRBV4-3
clone_size: -
d_call: -
j_call: TRBJ2-2
cdr3_aa: CASSQVAGTGELFF
cdr3_nt: TGCGCCAGCAGCCAAGTCGCCGGGACCGGGGAGCTGTTTTTT

v_call: TRBV5-4
clone_size: -
d_call: -
j_call: TRBJ1-4
cdr3_aa: CASSPAGGATNEKLFF
cdr3_nt: TGTGCCAGCAGCCCCGCCGGGGGGGCAACTAATGAAAAACTGTTTTTT

v_call: TRBV4-2
clone_size: -
d_call: TRBD1
j_call: TRBJ1-5
cdr3_aa: CASSRDRVNQPQHF
cdr3_nt: TGTGCCAGCAGCCGGGACAGGGTCAATCAGCCCCAGCATTTT

v_call: TRBV5-4
clone_size: -
d_call: -
j_call: TRBJ1-6
cdr3_aa: CASSLPDGTNSPLHF
cdr3_nt: TGTGCCAGCAGCTTGCCCGACGGGACTAATTCACCCCTCCACTTT

v_call: TRBV4-1
clone_size: -
d_call: -
j_call: TRBJ2-7
cdr3_aa: CASSQHDAGSYEQYF
cdr3_nt: TGCGCCAGCAGCCAACATGACGCAGGTTCCTACGAGCAGTACTTC

v_call: TRBV19
clone_size: once
d_call: TRBD1
j_call: TRBJ1-2
cdr3_aa: CASNRQGVYGYTF
cdr3_nt: TGTGCCAGTAACAGACAGGGGGTCTATGGCTACACCTTC

v_call: TRBV30
clone_size: -
d_call: TRBD1
j_call: TRBJ2-1
cdr3_aa: CAWSPTLRQGAGEQFF
cdr3_nt: TGTGCCTGGAGTCCTACTCTACGACAGGGGGCCGGCGAGCAGTTCTTC

v_call: TRBV6-6
clone_size: once
d_call: -
j_call: TRBJ1-3
cdr3_aa: CASGGSGNTIYF
cdr3_nt: TGTGCCAGTGGGGGCTCTGGAAACACCATATATTTT

v_call: TRBV11-3
clone_size: -
d_call: TRBD1
j_call: TRBJ1-2
cdr3_aa: CASSVNPRDRVTYTF
cdr3_nt: TGTGCCAGCAGCGTGAACCCCCGGGACAGGGTAACCTACACCTTC

v_call: TRBV2
clone_size: -
d_call: TRBD2
j_call: TRBJ2-3
cdr3_aa: CASSIRTSGGGDTQYF
cdr3_nt: TGTGCCAGCAGTATTAGGACTAGCGGGGGGGGAGATACGCAGTATTTT

v_call: TRBV11-1
clone_size: -
d_call: -
j_call: TRBJ2-3
cdr3_aa: CASSLFRTGPDTQYF
cdr3_nt: TGTGCCAGCAGCTTATTCCGAACCGGCCCAGATACGCAGTATTTT

v_call: TRBV9
clone_size: -
d_call: TRBD1
j_call: TRBJ2-7
cdr3_aa: CASSPRDRAYEQYF
cdr3_nt: TGTGCCAGCAGCCCCCGGGACAGGGCCTACGAGCAGTACTTC

v_call: TRBV10-3
clone_size: few
d_call: -
j_call: TRBJ2-7
cdr3_aa: CASGEYEQYF
cdr3_nt: TGTGCCTCGGGGGAATACGAGCAGTACTTC

v_call: TRBV28
clone_size: -
d_call: -
j_call: TRBJ1-5
cdr3_aa: CASSSWTRLRHF
cdr3_nt: TGTGCCAGCAGTTCTTGGACACGACTCCGGCATTTT

v_call: TRBV9
clone_size: -
d_call: TRBD1
j_call: TRBJ2-3
cdr3_aa: CASSGTGSTDTQYF
cdr3_nt: TGTGCCAGCAGTGGGACAGGGAGCACAGATACGCAGTATTTT

v_call: TRBV7-9
clone_size: -
d_call: -
j_call: TRBJ1-6
cdr3_aa: CASSRRGVASPLHF
cdr3_nt: TGTGCCAGCAGCCGGCGCGGGGTGGCTTCACCCCTCCACTTT

v_call: TRBV7-8
clone_size: -
d_call: -
j_call: TRBJ2-2
cdr3_aa: CASSFTRNTGELFF
cdr3_nt: TGTGCCAGCAGCTTTACCAGGAACACCGGGGAGCTGTTTTTT

v_call: TRBV30
clone_size: -
d_call: -
j_call: TRBJ1-2
cdr3_aa: CASLSPNYGYTF
cdr3_nt: TGTGCCTCCCTCAGTCCTAACTATGGCTACACCTTC

v_call: TRBV7-8
clone_size: -
d_call: -
j_call: TRBJ2-5
cdr3_aa: CASSRQAETQYF
cdr3_nt: TGTGCCAGCAGCCGCCAAGCGGAGACCCAGTACTTC

v_call: TRBV7-3
clone_size: -
d_call: -
j_call: TRBJ2-2
cdr3_aa: CASSPSSGGELFF
cdr3_nt: TGTGCCAGCAGCCCCTCGTCGGGTGGAGAGCTGTTTTTT

v_call: TRBV29-1
clone_size: -
d_call: -
j_call: TRBJ1-2
cdr3_aa: CSAVHRASGYTF
cdr3_nt: TGCAGCGCAGTCCACAGGGCAAGTGGCTACACCTTC

v_call: TRBV28
clone_size: -
d_call: TRBD1
j_call: TRBJ2-7
cdr3_aa: CASNPRTGGLLYEQYF
cdr3_nt: TGTGCCAGCAATCCCAGAACAGGGGGATTGCTCTACGAGCAGTACTTC

v_call: TRBV10-3
clone_size: -
d_call: -
j_call: TRBJ2-2
cdr3_aa: CAISETGGSGTGELFF
cdr3_nt: TGTGCCATCAGTGAGACGGGGGGCTCGGGCACCGGGGAGCTGTTTTTT

v_call: TRBV5-4
clone_size: -
d_call: -
j_call: TRBJ2-2
cdr3_aa: CASSLSANTGELFF
cdr3_nt: TGTGCCAGCAGCTTATCAGCGAACACCGGGGAGCTGTTTTTT

v_call: TRBV9
clone_size: -
d_call: -
j_call: TRBJ2-7
cdr3_aa: CASSVGTVSYEQYF
cdr3_nt: TGTGCCAGCAGCGTAGGGACGGTATCCTACGAGCAGTACTTC

v_call: TRBV2
clone_size: -
d_call: -
j_call: TRBJ2-1
cdr3_aa: CASSEMGATYNEQFF
cdr3_nt: TGTGCCAGCAGTGAAATGGGTGCCACCTACAATGAGCAGTTCTTC

v_call: TRBV10-3
clone_size: -
d_call: -
j_call: TRBJ1-2
cdr3_aa: CAISEEPTTANYGYTF
cdr3_nt: TGTGCCATCAGTGAGGAACCGACGACAGCGAACTATGGCTACACCTTC

v_call: TRBV2
clone_size: -
d_call: -
j_call: TRBJ2-3
cdr3_aa: CASRGDSPGSTDTQYF
cdr3_nt: TGTGCCAGCAGAGGCGACTCGCCCGGTAGCACAGATACGCAGTATTTT

v_call: TRBV27
clone_size: once
d_call: TRBD1
j_call: TRBJ2-2
cdr3_aa: CASRTDRGFGELFF
cdr3_nt: TGTGCCAGCCGTACCGACAGGGGGTTCGGGGAGCTGTTTTTT